This passage covers 12 T cell receptor beta chains from one sample sequenced in a study of a mutant IDH1 vaccine in newly diagnosed glioma. The protocol was immunoSEQ multiplex PCR, while the TCRdb copy is restricted to in-frame clones and leaves out a portion. Seen here are nearly 70,000 clones, more than 65% observed once, and the top ten hold roughly 8.2%. Time point described: baseline, week 1 (first vaccination visit). Described treatment: pre-vaccination baseline after standard-of-care therapy. Sequences were derived from PBMCs, sampled from a glioma patient treated with radiotherapy, temozolomide or both. These receptors were collected from a man in his fifties or sixties with glioma.

The chain combines TRBV30 with TRBJ1-2; maybe TRBD1 (6 bases). CDR3 length: 11 amino acids. Deletions cut 8 bases from V and 5 bases from J, with 12 bases between. CDR1 and CDR2 (germline): GTSNPN, SVGIG (reference sequence). The DNA of the CDR3 is TGTGCCAGGGGGGACCTATATGGCTACACCTTC. This gives the protein CARGDLYGYTF.

This sequence joins TRBV6-1 and TRBJ2-7, with 8 bases identical to TRBD1. From germline, CDR1 is MNHNS and CDR2 SASEGT. V dropped 7 bases and J dropped 3; count of bases not matched to a gene: 11. The CDR3 extends over 15 amino acids. Written as DNA, the CDR3 is TGTGCCAGCACCCGAGATGGGACAGGCTTCTACGAGCAGTACTTC. Protein product: CASTRDGTGFYEQYF.

The CDR3 spells CASSTGYGNTIYF. DNA of the CDR3: TGTGCCAGCTCGACAGGGTACGGAAACACCATATATTTT. V gene TRBV18 combines with J gene TRBJ1-3, with 7 bases fitting TRBD1. V lost 6 bases, J lost 4 bases, and 3 bases stayed unmatched. The germline gives CDR1 KGHSH, CDR2 LQKENI. This CDR3 comprises 13 residues.

This sequence joins TRBV19 and TRBJ2-2; 8 bases agree with TRBD1. V dropped 1 base and J dropped 0; count of bases not matched to a gene: 4. The germline CDR1 and CDR2 sequences are LNHDA and SQIVND (reference sequence). The CDR3 is made up of 17 amino acids. This CDR3 reads CASSIALDRANTGELFF. The CDR3 region has the DNA TGTGCCAGTAGTATAGCCTTGGACAGGGCGAACACCGGGGAGCTGTTTTTT.

The V and J genes are TRBV10-3 and TRBJ2-2; tentative D call: TRBD1 (6 bases). The CDR3 contains 14 residues. V was pared by 11 bases and J by 0 bases, with 13 bases between. CDR1 and CDR2 from the germline V gene are ENHRY and SYGVKD. The CDR3 DNA reads TGTGCCCATAAGGACAGATCGAACACCGGGGAGCTGTTTTTT. It yields the protein CAHKDRSNTGELFF.

V gene TRBV30 combines with J gene TRBJ1-3, with D possibly being TRBD1 (5 bases). Trimming shortened V by 4 bases and J by 3 bases, and 7 bases separated the two germline ends. CDR3 length: 12 amino acids. Germline CDR1 is GTSNPN and CDR2 is SVGIG (reference sequence). CDR3 nucleotides: TGTGCCTGGAAGGGGTATGGAAACACCATATATTTT. This translates into CAWKGYGNTIYF.

The chain joins TRBV5-1 to TRBJ1-4, with D hard to call. CDR3 size: 16 residues. Germline CDR1 reads SGHRS; CDR2 reads YFSETQ. The ends were cut back, 0 bases at V and 1 base at J, with 10 bases in the middle. CDR3 residues: CASSLGGSITNEKLFF. The CDR3 coding sequence is TGCGCCAGCAGCTTGGGGGGAAGCATAACTAATGAAAAACTGTTTTTT.

The genes are TRBV30 and TRBJ1-2; 8 positions match TRBD1. The CDR3 covers 15 residues. V lost 4 bases to trimming and J lost 6 bases; unmatched junction nucleotides: 13. From germline, CDR1 is GTSNPN and CDR2 SVGIG (reference sequence). The CDR3 nucleotides are TGTGCCTGGACGGCCGCCCTAGGACAGGGAGATGGCTACACCTTC. This sequence encodes CAWTAALGQGDGYTF.

This chain joins TRBV7-2 and TRBJ2-1; the D gene is possibly TRBD1 (5 bases). Germline assignment: CDR1 SGHTA and CDR2 FQGNSA. Trimming cost V 3 bases and J 2 bases, with 11 bases left between them. CDR3 length: 15 amino acids. For the CDR3, the DNA is TGTGCCAGCAGCTTCAATCAGGGAACCTACAATGAGCAGTTCTTC. Translated, it gives CASSFNQGTYNEQFF. Variable domain in full (rest from reference TRBV7-2 and TRBJ2-1): GAGVSQSPSNKVTEKGKDVELRCDPISGHTALYWYRQSLGQGLEFLIYFQGNSAPDKSGLPSDRFSAERTGGSVSTLTIQRTQQEDSAVYLCASSFNQGTYNEQFFGPGTRLTVL.

There are a few counts of this clone. V gene TRBV27 combines with J gene TRBJ2-3, with D uncertain. The germline CDR1 and CDR2 sequences are MNHEY and SMNVEV (reference sequence). The CDR3 totals 14 residues. V lost 9 bases to trimming and J lost 2 bases, with 15 bases between them. CDR3 residues: CASRATHNTDTQYF. The CDR3 DNA is TGTGCCAGTCGAGCGACCCATAACACAGATACGCAGTATTTT.

J is TRBJ1-5 and V is TRBV29-1; 10 positions agree with TRBD1. The CDR3 is made up of 13 amino acids. With V trimmed by 0 bases and J by 13 bases, 6 bases remained unmatched. Germline values: CDR1 SQVTM, CDR2 ANQGSEA. CDR3 loop: CSVEDRGGQGQHF. The CDR3 DNA sequence: TGCAGCGTTGAAGATCGGGGGGGACAGGGGCAGCATTTT.

The CDR3 region is CSAESYEQYF. CDR3 DNA: TGCAGTGCTGAGTCCTACGAGCAGTACTTC. The chain couples TRBV20-1 to TRBJ2-7, with D hard to call. This CDR3 has 10 amino acids. With 5 bases removed from V and 1 base from J, the gap between germline ends came to 3 bases. Germline CDR1 is DFQATT and CDR2 is SNEGSKA (reference sequence).